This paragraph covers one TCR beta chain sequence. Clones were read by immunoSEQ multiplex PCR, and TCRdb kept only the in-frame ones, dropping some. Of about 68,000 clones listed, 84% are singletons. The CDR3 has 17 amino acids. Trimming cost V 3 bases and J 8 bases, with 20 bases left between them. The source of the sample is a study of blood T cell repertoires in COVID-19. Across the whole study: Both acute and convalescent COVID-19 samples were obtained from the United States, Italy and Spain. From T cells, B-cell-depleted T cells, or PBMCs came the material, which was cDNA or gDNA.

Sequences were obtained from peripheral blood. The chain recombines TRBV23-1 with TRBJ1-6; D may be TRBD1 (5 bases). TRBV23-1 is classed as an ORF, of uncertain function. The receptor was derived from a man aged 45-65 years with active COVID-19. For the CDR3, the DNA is TGCGCCAGCAGTCACCCGCGGACACCTCATGAAGATTCACCCCTCCACTTT. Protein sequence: CASSHPRTPHEDSPLHF.